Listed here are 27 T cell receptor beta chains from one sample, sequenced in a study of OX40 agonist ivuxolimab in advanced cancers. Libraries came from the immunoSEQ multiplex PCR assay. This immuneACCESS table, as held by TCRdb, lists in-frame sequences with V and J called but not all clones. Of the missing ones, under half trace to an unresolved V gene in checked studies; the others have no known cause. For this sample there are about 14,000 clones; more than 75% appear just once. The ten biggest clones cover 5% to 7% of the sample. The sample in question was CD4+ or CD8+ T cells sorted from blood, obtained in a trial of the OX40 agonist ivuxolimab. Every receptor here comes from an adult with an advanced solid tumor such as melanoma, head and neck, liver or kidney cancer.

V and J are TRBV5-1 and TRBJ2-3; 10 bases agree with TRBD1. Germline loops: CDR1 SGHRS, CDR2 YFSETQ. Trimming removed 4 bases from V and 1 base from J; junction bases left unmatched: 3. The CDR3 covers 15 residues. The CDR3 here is CASSTGTGGTDTQYF. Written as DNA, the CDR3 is TGCGCCAGCAGCACGGGGACAGGGGGCACAGATACGCAGTATTTT.

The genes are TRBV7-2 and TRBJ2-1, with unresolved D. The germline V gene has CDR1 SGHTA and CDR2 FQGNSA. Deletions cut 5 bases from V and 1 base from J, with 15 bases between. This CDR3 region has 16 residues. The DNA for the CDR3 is TGTGCCAGCAGCCTGTCGAGTACGGCTTCCTACAATGAGCAGTTCTTC. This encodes CASSLSSTASYNEQFF.

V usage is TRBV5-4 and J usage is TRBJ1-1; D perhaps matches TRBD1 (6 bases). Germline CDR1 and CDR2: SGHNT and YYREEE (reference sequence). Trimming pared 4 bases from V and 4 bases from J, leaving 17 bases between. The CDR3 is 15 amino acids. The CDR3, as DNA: TGTGCCAGCAGCCAAGCTGACAGGAAAGTCACTGAAGCTTTCTTT. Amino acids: CASSQADRKVTEAFF.

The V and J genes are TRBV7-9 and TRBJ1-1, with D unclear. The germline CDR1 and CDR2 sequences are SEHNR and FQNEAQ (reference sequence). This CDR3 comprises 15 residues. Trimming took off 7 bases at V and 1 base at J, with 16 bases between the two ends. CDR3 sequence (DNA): TGTGCCAGCATCCGGGAAAGGGTTGGGAACACTGAAGCTTTCTTT. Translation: CASIRERVGNTEAFF. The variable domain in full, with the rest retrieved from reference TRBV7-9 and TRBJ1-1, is DTGVSQNPRHKITKRGQNVTFRCDPISEHNRLYWYRQTLGQGPEFLTYFQNEAQLEKSRLLSDRFSAERPKGSFSTLEIQRTEQGDSAMYLCASIRERVGNTEAFFGQGTRLTVV.

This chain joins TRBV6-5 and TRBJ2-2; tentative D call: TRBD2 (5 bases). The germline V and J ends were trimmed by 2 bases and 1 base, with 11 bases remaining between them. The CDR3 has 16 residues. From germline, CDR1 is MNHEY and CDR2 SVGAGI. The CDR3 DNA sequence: TGTGCCAGCAGTTACGACCTGAGCGGGAACACCGGGGAGCTGTTTTTT. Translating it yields CASSYDLSGNTGELFF.

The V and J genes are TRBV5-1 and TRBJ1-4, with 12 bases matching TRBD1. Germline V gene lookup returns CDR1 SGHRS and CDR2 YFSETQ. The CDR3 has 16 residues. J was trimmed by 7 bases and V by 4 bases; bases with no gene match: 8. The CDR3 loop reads CASSRGTGGVGEKLFF. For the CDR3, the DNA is TGCGCCAGCAGCCGAGGGACAGGGGGCGTGGGTGAAAAACTGTTTTTT.

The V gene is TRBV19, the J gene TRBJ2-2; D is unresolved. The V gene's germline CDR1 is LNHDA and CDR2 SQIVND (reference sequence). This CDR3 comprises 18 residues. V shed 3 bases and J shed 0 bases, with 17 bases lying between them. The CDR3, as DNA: TGTGCCAGTAGTATTTTGGGTCCAGCTTTGACGAACACCGGGGAGCTGTTTTTT. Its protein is CASSILGPALTNTGELFF.

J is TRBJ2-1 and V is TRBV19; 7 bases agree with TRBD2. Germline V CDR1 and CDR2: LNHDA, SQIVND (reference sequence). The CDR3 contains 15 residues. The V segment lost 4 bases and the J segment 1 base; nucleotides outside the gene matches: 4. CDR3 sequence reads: CASSRDYQSYNEQFF. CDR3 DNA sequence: TGTGCCAGTAGTAGGGACTATCAGTCCTACAATGAGCAGTTCTTC. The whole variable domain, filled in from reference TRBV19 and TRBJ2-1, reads DGGITQSPKYLFRKEGQNVTLSCEQNLNHDAMYWYRQDPGQGLRLIYYSQIVNDFQKGDIAEGYSVSREKKESFPLTVTSAQKNPTAFYLCASSRDYQSYNEQFFGPGTRLTVL.

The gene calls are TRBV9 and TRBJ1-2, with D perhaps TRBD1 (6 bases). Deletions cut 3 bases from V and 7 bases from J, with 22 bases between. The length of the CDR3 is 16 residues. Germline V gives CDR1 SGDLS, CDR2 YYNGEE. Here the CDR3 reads CASSAPTGLFSGGYTF. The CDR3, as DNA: TGTGCCAGCAGCGCCCCCACAGGGTTGTTTTCGGGTGGCTACACCTTC.

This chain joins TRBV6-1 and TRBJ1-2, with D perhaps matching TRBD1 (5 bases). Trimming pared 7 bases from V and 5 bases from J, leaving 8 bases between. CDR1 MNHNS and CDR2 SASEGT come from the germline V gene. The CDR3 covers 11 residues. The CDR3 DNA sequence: TGTGCCAGCAACCGGGGGTATGGCTACACCTTC. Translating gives CASNRGYGYTF.

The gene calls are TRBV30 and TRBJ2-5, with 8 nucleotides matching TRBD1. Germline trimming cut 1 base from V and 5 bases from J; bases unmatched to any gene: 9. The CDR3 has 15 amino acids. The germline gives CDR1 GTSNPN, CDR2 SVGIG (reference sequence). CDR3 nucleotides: TGTGCCTGGAGTGCCCCATCCAGACAGGGGGAGACCCAGTACTTC. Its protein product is CAWSAPSRQGETQYF.

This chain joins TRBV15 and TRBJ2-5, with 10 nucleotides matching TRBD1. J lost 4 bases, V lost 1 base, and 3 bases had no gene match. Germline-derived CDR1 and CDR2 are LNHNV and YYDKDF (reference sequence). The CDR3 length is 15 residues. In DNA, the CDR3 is TGTGCCACCAGCAGAGGGGGACAGGGGAGAGAGACCCAGTACTTC. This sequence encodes CATSRGGQGRETQYF.

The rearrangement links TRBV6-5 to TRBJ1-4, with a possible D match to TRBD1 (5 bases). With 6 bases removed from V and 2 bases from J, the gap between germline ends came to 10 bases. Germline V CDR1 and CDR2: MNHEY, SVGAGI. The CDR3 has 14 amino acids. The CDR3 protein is CASRRGWTNEKLFF. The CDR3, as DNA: TGTGCCAGCAGGAGGGGATGGACTAATGAAAAACTGTTTTTT.

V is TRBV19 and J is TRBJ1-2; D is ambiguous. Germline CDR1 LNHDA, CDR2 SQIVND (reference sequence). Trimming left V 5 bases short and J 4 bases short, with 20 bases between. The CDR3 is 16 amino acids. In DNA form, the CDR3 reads TGTGCCAGTAGTTCCTTAGTTGTCGTCCAGGTCTATGGCTACACCTTC. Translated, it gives CASSSLVVVQVYGYTF.

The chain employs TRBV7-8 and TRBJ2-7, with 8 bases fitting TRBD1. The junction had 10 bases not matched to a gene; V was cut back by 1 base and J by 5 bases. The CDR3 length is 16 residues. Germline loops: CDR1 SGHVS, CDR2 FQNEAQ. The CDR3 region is CASSLVVPGQVDEQYF. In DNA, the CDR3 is TGTGCCAGCAGCTTAGTTGTTCCGGGACAGGTCGACGAGCAGTACTTC.

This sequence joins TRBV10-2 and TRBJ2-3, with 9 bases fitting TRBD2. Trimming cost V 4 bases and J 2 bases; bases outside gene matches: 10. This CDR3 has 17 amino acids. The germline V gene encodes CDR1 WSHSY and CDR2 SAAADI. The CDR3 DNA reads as TGCGCCAGCAGTGGGACGTCTAGCGGGGATTTCACAGATACGCAGTATTTT. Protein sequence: CASSGTSSGDFTDTQYF.

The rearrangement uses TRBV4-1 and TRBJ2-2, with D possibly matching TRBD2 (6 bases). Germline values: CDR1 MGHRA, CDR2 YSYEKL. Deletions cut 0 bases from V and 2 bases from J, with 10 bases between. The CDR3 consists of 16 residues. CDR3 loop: CASSQDPGGNTGELFF. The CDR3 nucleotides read TGCGCCAGCAGCCAAGACCCCGGGGGAAACACCGGGGAGCTGTTTTTT.

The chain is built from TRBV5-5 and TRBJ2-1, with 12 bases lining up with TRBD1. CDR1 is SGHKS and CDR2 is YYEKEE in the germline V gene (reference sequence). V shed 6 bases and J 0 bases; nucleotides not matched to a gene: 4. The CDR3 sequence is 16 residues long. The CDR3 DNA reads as TGTGCCAGCACCGAGGGACAGGGGGCCTCCTACAATGAGCAGTTCTTC. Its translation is CASTEGQGASYNEQFF.

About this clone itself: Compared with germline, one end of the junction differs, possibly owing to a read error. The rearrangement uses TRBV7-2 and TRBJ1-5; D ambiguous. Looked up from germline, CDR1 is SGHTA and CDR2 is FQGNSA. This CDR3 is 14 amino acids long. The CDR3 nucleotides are TGTGCCAGCAGCTCCACCCTTAGCGATCAGCCCCAGCATTTT. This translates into CASSSTLSDQPQHF. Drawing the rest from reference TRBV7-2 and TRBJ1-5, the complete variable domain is GAGVSQSPSNKVTEKGKDVELRCDPISGHTALYWYRQSLGQGLEFLIYFQGNSAPDKSGLPSDRFSAERTGGSVSTLTIQRTQQEDSAVYLCASSSTLSDQPQHFGDGTRLSIL.

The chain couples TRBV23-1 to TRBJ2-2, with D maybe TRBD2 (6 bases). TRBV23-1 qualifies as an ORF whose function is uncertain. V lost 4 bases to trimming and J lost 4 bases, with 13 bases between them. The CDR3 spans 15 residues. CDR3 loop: CASSRETRITGELFF. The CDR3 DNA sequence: TGCGCCAGCAGTCGAGAGACTAGGATCACCGGGGAGCTGTTTTTT.

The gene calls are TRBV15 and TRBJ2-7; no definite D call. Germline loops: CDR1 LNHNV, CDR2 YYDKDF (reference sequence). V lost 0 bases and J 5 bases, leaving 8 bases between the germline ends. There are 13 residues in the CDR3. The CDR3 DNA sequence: TGTGCCACCAGCAGAGACCCGGCCAACGAGCAGTACTTC. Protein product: CATSRDPANEQYF. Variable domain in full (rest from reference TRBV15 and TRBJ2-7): DAMVIQNPRYQVTQFGKPVTLSCSQTLNHNVMYWYQQKSSQAPKLLFHYYDKDFNNEADTPDNFQSRRPNTSFCFLDIRSPGLGDTAMYLCATSRDPANEQYFGPGTRLTVT.

The CDR3 reads CASKPASGGADTQYF. CDR3 DNA: TGTGCCAGCAAACCGGCTAGCGGGGGGGCAGATACGCAGTATTTT. V and J are TRBV6-1 and TRBJ2-3; 12 positions agree with TRBD2. V lost 7 bases and J lost 4; bases outside the gene matches: 6. From germline, CDR1 is MNHNS and CDR2 SASEGT. CDR3 size: 15 residues.

CDR3 sequence (DNA): TGTGCCAGCACCGACGGGGGAAGCTCCTATAATTCACCCCTCCACTTT. Its protein product is CASTDGGSSYNSPLHF. The V and J genes are TRBV6-6 and TRBJ1-6, with TRBD1 as a possible D gene (5 bases). Trimming shortened V by 7 bases and J by 0 bases, and 13 bases separated the two germline ends. The CDR3 length is 16 residues. Germline V lookup: CDR1 MNHNY, CDR2 SVGAGI (reference sequence).

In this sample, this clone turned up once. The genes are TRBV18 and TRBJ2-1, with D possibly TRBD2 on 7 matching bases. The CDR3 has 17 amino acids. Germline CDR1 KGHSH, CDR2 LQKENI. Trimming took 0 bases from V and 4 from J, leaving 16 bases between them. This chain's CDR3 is CASSPPSRGALYNEQFF. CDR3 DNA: TGTGCCAGCTCACCACCATCCCGGGGGGCTTTATACAATGAGCAGTTCTTC.

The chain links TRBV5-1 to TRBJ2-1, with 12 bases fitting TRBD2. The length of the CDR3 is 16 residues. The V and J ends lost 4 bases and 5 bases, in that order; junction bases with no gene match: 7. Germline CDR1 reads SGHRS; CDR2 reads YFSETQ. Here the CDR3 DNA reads TGCGCCAGCAGCCTACTCACTAGCGGGGGGAACAATGAGCAGTTCTTC. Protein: CASSLLTSGGNNEQFF. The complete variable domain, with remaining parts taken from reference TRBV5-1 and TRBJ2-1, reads KAGVTQTPRYLIKTRGQQVTLSCSPISGHRSVSWYQQTPGQGLQFLFEYFSETQRNKGNFPGRFSGRQFSNSRSEMNVSTLELGDSALYLCASSLLTSGGNNEQFFGPGTRLTVL.

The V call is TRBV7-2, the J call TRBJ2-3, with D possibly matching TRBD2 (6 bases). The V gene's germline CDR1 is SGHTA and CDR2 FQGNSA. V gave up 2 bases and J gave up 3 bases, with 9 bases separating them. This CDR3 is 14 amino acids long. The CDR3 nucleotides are TGTGCCAGCAGCTTACTGGCGGGGACAGATACGCAGTATTTT. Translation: CASSLLAGTDTQYF.

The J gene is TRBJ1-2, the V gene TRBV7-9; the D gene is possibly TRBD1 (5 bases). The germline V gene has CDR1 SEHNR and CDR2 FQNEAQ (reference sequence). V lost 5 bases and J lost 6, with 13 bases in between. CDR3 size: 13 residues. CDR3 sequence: CASSQTGTDGYTF. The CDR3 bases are TGTGCCAGCAGCCAGACCGGGACGGATGGCTACACCTTC.